This T cell receptor (beta chain) was retrieved from a study of T cells in Graves' hyperthyroidism and ophthalmopathy. The CDR3 runs to 14 residues. With 2 bases removed from V and 0 bases from J, the gap between germline ends came to 8 bases. Germline CDR1 and CDR2: KGHSH and LQKENI. Regions amplified from RNA transcripts were the TCR beta CDR3 regions. The TCR CDR3 was amplified in a first-round RT-PCR using the HTBI primer set. TCRdb redid the calling of the multiplex PCR reads with MiXCR, one entry per CDR3 protein. The sample yields 360,000 or so distinct CDR3 sequences, 15% to 20% seen once. PBMCs were derived from 10 ml fresh peripheral blood.

The source material was blood. The chain links TRBV18 to TRBJ2-7; D is ambiguous. The receptor comes from a woman in her late teens or twenties with Graves' hyperthyroidism. The CDR3 is CASSPRANSYEQYF. CDR3 DNA: TGTGCCAGCTCACCAAGGGCCAACTCCTACGAGCAGTACTTC.